One sample yielded the 8 T cell receptor beta chains listed below, sequenced in a study of blood T cell repertoires in COVID-19. The protocol was immunoSEQ multiplex PCR, while the TCRdb copy is restricted to in-frame clones and leaves out a portion. The sample has around 190,000 clones, 80% to 85% seen once. Material: peripheral blood. These receptors were taken from a woman aged 70 to 79 with COVID-19, enrolled during active disease.

J is TRBJ2-1 and V is TRBV7-2; no clear D. Germline V gene sequence: CDR1 SGHTA, CDR2 FQGNSA. V lost 1 base and J 3 bases, leaving 7 bases between the germline ends. CDR3 length equals 14 residues. CDR3 sequence reads: CASSLVTLYNEQFF. The CDR3, as DNA: TGTGCCAGCAGCTTAGTCACTCTCTACAATGAGCAGTTCTTC.

This clone has a count of ten or more. Within the sample, other DNA sequences also encode this same CDR3. J is TRBJ2-3 and V is TRBV5-4, with D perhaps matching TRBD2 (5 bases). CDR1 and CDR2 (germline): SGHNT, YYREEE (reference sequence). This CDR3 contains 15 residues. Trimming removed 0 bases from V and 1 base from J, with 9 bases in between. CDR3 loop: CASSLGGSGTDTQYF. CDR3 sequence (DNA): TGTGCCAGCAGCTTGGGAGGTAGCGGCACAGATACGCAGTATTTT.

The gene calls are TRBV7-8 and TRBJ2-2; weak D call: TRBD1 (6 bases). Trimming shortened V by 4 bases and J by 1 base, and 10 bases separated the two germline ends. The germline V gene encodes CDR1 SGHVS and CDR2 FQNEAQ. The CDR3 runs to 15 residues. CDR3: CASSSRGENTGELFF. DNA for the CDR3: TGTGCCAGCAGCTCCAGGGGCGAGAACACCGGGGAGCTGTTTTTT.

The rearrangement links TRBV10-3 to TRBJ2-1; 9 nucleotides match TRBD2. The CDR3 extends over 16 amino acids. Germline CDR1 reads ENHRY; CDR2 reads SYGVKD. The V and J ends lost 9 bases and 12 bases, in that order; junction bases with no gene match: 21. The CDR3 nucleotides are TGTGCCATGGCTTCATGGGGAGGGATAGCGGGAGAGGGGCAGTTCTTC. Amino acid sequence: CAMASWGGIAGEGQFF.

The V and J genes are TRBV5-1 and TRBJ2-7, with 7 positions matching TRBD1. This CDR3 has 13 residues. Germline CDR1 reads SGHRS; CDR2 reads YFSETQ. V lost 4 bases to trimming and J lost 5 bases; unmatched junction nucleotides: 6. CDR3 protein: CASSLGQFNEQYF. The CDR3 nucleotides read TGCGCCAGCAGCCTGGGACAGTTTAACGAGCAGTACTTC.

On this clone: Other DNA sequences in this sample translate to the same CDR3. The CDR3 here is CSVDRGNTGELFF. DNA for the CDR3: TGCAGCGTTGATAGGGGCAACACCGGGGAGCTGTTTTTT. This chain joins TRBV29-1 and TRBJ2-2; D possibly corresponds to TRBD1 (5 bases). From germline, CDR1 is SQVTM and CDR2 ANQGSEA. The CDR3 sequence is 13 residues long. Deletions cut 3 bases from V and 2 bases from J, with 7 bases between.

J is TRBJ1-2 and V is TRBV27; D gene uncertain. Trimming took off 5 bases at V and 4 bases at J, with 14 bases between the two ends. Germline assignment: CDR1 MNHEY and CDR2 SMNVEV (reference sequence). This CDR3 has 14 residues. CDR3 DNA sequence: TGTGCCAGCAGTCTCGACTCGAATCTCTATGGCTACACCTTC. Its protein is CASSLDSNLYGYTF.

Note on this clone: The junction differs from germline at one of its ends, possibly a read error. This chain connects TRBV7-2 to TRBJ1-2, with D possibly being TRBD1 (5 bases). This CDR3 comprises 11 residues. Germline V gene sequence: CDR1 SGHTA, CDR2 FQGNSA. The CDR3 here is CASSLGGGPHF. DNA for the CDR3: TGTGCCAGCAGCTTAGGGGGGGGACCTCACTTC.